The T cell receptor beta chain under discussion was sequenced for a study of T cell repertoires in cytomegalovirus infection (dated by TCRdb to the late 2010s). Regarding the complete study: Donor HLA type was relevant to the analysis, as public TCR beta signatures indicated carriage of CMV infection together with the matching HLA type. The study at large found these results: The ex vivo response was dominated by HLA-C-restricted CMV-specific TCR beta clonotypes, which also provided the single most frequent clonotype in two of eight donors. In both this cohort and an independent approximately 370-donor cohort, the cumulative frequency of public TCR beta family members distinguished carriers of CMV infection plus the relevant HLA type.

TCRdb lists the instrument as Illumina HiSeq 1500. Starting from the raw public reads, TCRdb applied fastp trimming at Q25, assembled clones with MiXCR and retained in-frame beta chains. Each entry is one CDR3 protein sequence, shown with its most common DNA and genes. The sample has tens of thousands of distinct CDR3 sequences on record, 4% of them singletons. 22% of the sample rests with the top ten. In its sample, this clonotype was seen many times. No antigen is known for it. No base qualities exist here, and no much larger clone lies one base off it. As encoded in the germline V gene, CDR1 is MDHEN while CDR2 is SYDVKM. V lost 2 bases and J lost 3 bases, and the count of bases not matched to a germline gene is 9. The CDR3 contains 16 residues, cysteine and phenylalanine counted. Only the CDR3 DNA stays, 48 bases, in frame from base 1.

Sequencing was done on a sample of PBMCs. The sequence is built from TRBV28 and TRBJ1-2; 7 of the junction bases match TRBD1. The receptor comes from a human donor in good health (CMV status not recorded). Some clones in this sample may be carry-over from other donors' samples. The base sequence is TGTGCCAGCAGTTTACCGGGCAGGGGGTTGTACTATGGCTACACCTTC. This is translated as CASSLPGRGLYYGYTF.